These 28 T cell receptor beta chains were sequenced from one sample in a study of cytomegalovirus exposure and HLA in healthy donors (dated by TCRdb to about 2017). To prepare the library, the immunoSEQ multiplex PCR assay was applied. The multiplex PCR relied on a mix of 60 forward primers for TCR Vbeta segments and 13 reverse primers for TCR Jbeta segments. TCRdb retrieved this table from immuneACCESS and kept in-frame rearrangements only. Not all clones are present; in checked studies, unresolved V genes account for under half, and no reason is known for the remainder. The sample includes about 130,000 clones, with around four fifths observed a single time. Approximately 4.3% of the sample lies in the top ten. Sample: PBMCs. The receptors shown here come from a man younger than 40 in good health.

This clone is a singleton in its sample. The chain is built from TRBV4-3 and TRBJ2-3; D is uncertain. This CDR3 has 16 residues. Germline CDR1 is LGHNA and CDR2 is YSLEER. Trimming removed 1 base at V and 0 bases at J, with 11 bases between. The CDR3 protein is CASSQGLPRSTDTQYF. As DNA, the CDR3 is TGCGCCAGCAGCCAAGGCCTGCCCCGGAGCACAGATACGCAGTATTTT.

This chain uses TRBV6-5 with TRBJ2-7; the D is unclear. V lost 7 bases and J 7 bases, leaving 14 bases between the germline ends. This CDR3 is built from 12 residues. Germline V gives CDR1 MNHEY, CDR2 SVGAGI. The CDR3 reads CASIGDSLEQYF. In nucleotides, the CDR3 is TGTGCCAGCATAGGAGACTCGTTGGAGCAGTACTTC.

This chain connects TRBV14 to TRBJ2-1, with TRBD2 matching 10 bases. The CDR3 contains 17 residues. Germline loops: CDR1 SGHDN, CDR2 FVKESK. Trimming removed 0 bases from V and 4 bases from J; junction bases left unmatched: 6. The CDR3 DNA follows: TGTGCCAGCAGCCAAGAAGGTCCTAGCGGGAGTTACAATGAGCAGTTCTTC. Translating gives CASSQEGPSGSYNEQFF.

The chain is built from TRBV4-3 and TRBJ1-2; 7 bases fit TRBD1. Germline V lookup: CDR1 LGHNA, CDR2 YSLEER. Germline trimming cut 1 base from V and 4 bases from J; bases unmatched to any gene: 3. The CDR3 is 14 amino acids. The CDR3 region is CASSQVQGVYGYTF. DNA of the CDR3: TGCGCCAGCAGCCAAGTCCAGGGGGTCTATGGCTACACCTTC.

The CDR3 nucleotides read TGTGCCAGCAGTTATAGGACTGGTAGCTCCTACAATGAGCAGTTCTTC. This encodes CASSYRTGSSYNEQFF. This sequence joins TRBV9 and TRBJ2-1; D may be TRBD2 (5 bases). Trimming cost V 5 bases and J 0 bases, with 15 bases left between them. The CDR3 spans 16 residues. Germline V CDR1 and CDR2: SGDLS, YYNGEE.

This chain joins TRBV27 and TRBJ2-1; D remains unclear. Germline V CDR1 and CDR2: MNHEY, SMNVEV (reference sequence). The CDR3 length is 11 residues. Between the trimmed V and J ends, which lost 2 bases and 10 bases, there was a span of 6 bases. In DNA, the CDR3 is TGTGCCAGCAGTTTAGGCAGGGAGCAGTTCTTC. Its translation is CASSLGREQFF.

As concerns this clone: The sample contains more than one DNA sequence encoding this CDR3. The chain joins TRBV6-5 to TRBJ1-5; TRBD1 matches at 7 bases. The CDR3 is made up of 14 amino acids. Per the germline V gene, CDR1 is MNHEY and CDR2 is SVGAGI. Germline trimming cut 0 bases from V and 7 bases from J; bases unmatched to any gene: 3. In DNA, the CDR3 is TGTGCCAGCAGTTACTCCAGGGGGAACCAGCCCCAGCATTTT. Translated, it gives CASSYSRGNQPQHF.

This rearrangement joins TRBV7-2 to TRBJ2-5; 7 bases are shared with TRBD2. The CDR3 has 16 amino acids. With V trimmed by 3 bases and J by 5 bases, 12 bases remained unmatched. Germline V gene sequence: CDR1 SGHTA, CDR2 FQGNSA. CDR3 region: CASSFGGGRERETQYF. CDR3 sequence (DNA): TGTGCCAGCAGCTTTGGGGGAGGGCGGGAACGGGAGACCCAGTACTTC.

The J gene is TRBJ1-4, the V gene TRBV6-5; no definite D call. This CDR3 has 13 residues. CDR1 is MNHEY, CDR2 SVGAGI, per germline. The V end was cut by 0 bases, the J end by 7 bases, with 6 bases between. The CDR3 region has the DNA TGTGCCAGCAGTTACTCGGGAGGTGAAAAACTGTTTTTT. Its translation is CASSYSGGEKLFF.

V usage is TRBV6-6 and J usage is TRBJ2-7, with 8 nucleotides matching TRBD2. CDR1 is MNHNY, CDR2 SVGAGI, per germline (reference sequence). The CDR3 spans 15 residues. V trimming: 5 bases; J trimming: 3 bases; junction bases outside the gene matches: 9. Here the CDR3 reads CASSQRLAGVYEQYF. The CDR3, as DNA: TGTGCCAGCAGTCAACGCCTAGCGGGCGTCTACGAGCAGTACTTC.

This clone was seen only a few times. The rearrangement uses TRBV28 and TRBJ2-4, with D perhaps matching TRBD2 (6 bases). Germline V gene sequence: CDR1 MDHEN, CDR2 SYDVKM. This CDR3 comprises 16 residues. The ends were cut back, 7 bases at V and 0 bases at J, with 16 bases in the middle. CDR3 protein: CASTLGGALAKNIQYF. The CDR3 DNA sequence: TGTGCCAGCACCCTGGGGGGAGCCTTAGCCAAAAACATTCAGTACTTC.

The chain recombines TRBV28 with TRBJ2-2; maybe TRBD2 (5 bases). Germline-derived CDR1 and CDR2 are MDHEN and SYDVKM. V lost 7 bases to trimming and J lost 6 bases, with 9 bases between them. The CDR3 is 12 residues long. CDR3 sequence (DNA): TGTGCCAGCATCTCGGGGTCCGGGGAGCTGTTTTTT. Protein: CASISGSGELFF.

The chain is built from TRBV7-2 and TRBJ2-1; 10 bases agree with TRBD2. The germline gives CDR1 SGHTA, CDR2 FQGNSA. The CDR3 runs 13 residues. J lost 12 bases, V lost 1 base, and 3 bases had no gene match. Written as DNA, the CDR3 is TGTGCCAGCAGCTTAGGGCTAGCGGGAGTGCAGTTCTTC. Its protein is CASSLGLAGVQFF.

This sequence joins TRBV18 and TRBJ2-1, with TRBD2 matching over 11 bases. CDR3 length equals 13 residues. With V trimmed by 4 bases and J by 7 bases, 0 bases remained unmatched. The germline V gene has CDR1 KGHSH and CDR2 LQKENI. CDR3 sequence (DNA): TGTGCCAGCTCACTAGCGGGAGGGAATGAGCAGTTCTTC. It specifies CASSLAGGNEQFF. The complete variable domain, with remaining parts taken from reference TRBV18 and TRBJ2-1, reads NAGVMQNPRHLVRRRGQEARLRCSPMKGHSHVYWYRQLPEEGLKFMVYLQKENIIDESGMPKERFSAEFPKEGPSILRIQQVVRGDSAAYFCASSLAGGNEQFFGPGTRLTVL.

The chain employs TRBV4-2 and TRBJ2-3; tentatively, D is TRBD2 (6 bases). The CDR3 covers 16 residues. Germline V gene lookup returns CDR1 LGHNA and CDR2 YNFKEQ. V was trimmed by 0 bases and J by 5 bases, leaving 15 bases between them. Here the CDR3 DNA reads TGTGCCAGCAGCCAAGATCGAGGGTCGGAGGGAGATACGCAGTATTTT. Residues: CASSQDRGSEGDTQYF.

This clone came up once. V usage is TRBV6-1 and J usage is TRBJ1-1, with D possibly matching TRBD1 (6 bases). V lost 3 bases, J lost 9 bases, and 17 bases lay in between. Germline lookup yields CDR1 MNHNS and CDR2 SASEGT. The CDR3 runs 14 residues. The CDR3, as DNA: TGTGCCAGCAGTGACCTACCCCGGGGGGCCAAAGCTTTCTTT. It encodes CASSDLPRGAKAFF.

V and J are TRBV5-1 and TRBJ2-4, with D maybe TRBD2 (6 bases). CDR1 and CDR2 from the germline V gene are SGHRS and YFSETQ. Trimming removed 0 bases at V and 5 bases at J, with 12 bases between. The CDR3 is made up of 15 amino acids. The CDR3 DNA is TGCGCCAGCAGCTTGGCCCCGGGAGTGGAAAACATTCAGTACTTC. Translated, it gives CASSLAPGVENIQYF.

V and J are TRBV6-5 and TRBJ1-2, with D maybe TRBD1 (5 bases). Trimming took 8 bases from V and 4 from J, leaving 17 bases between them. Germline CDR1 is MNHEY and CDR2 is SVGAGI. The CDR3 has 14 residues. CDR3 sequence: CASATRAEGYGYTF. CDR3 DNA sequence: TGTGCCAGCGCTACCAGGGCGGAGGGCTATGGCTACACCTTC.

J is TRBJ1-5 and V is TRBV7-8; D perhaps matches TRBD1 (6 bases). The CDR3 extends over 15 amino acids. The V and J ends lost 6 bases and 2 bases respectively, with 14 bases between them. The germline gives CDR1 SGHVS, CDR2 FQNEAQ. The CDR3, as DNA: TGTGCCAGCAGATCCGGGACAATTGGCAATCAGCCCCAGCATTTT. Amino acid sequence: CASRSGTIGNQPQHF.

This clone has a single count. The chain links TRBV7-9 to TRBJ1-1, with D unclear. The V and J ends lost 4 bases and 0 bases respectively, with 12 bases between them. CDR3 size: 15 residues. The germline gives CDR1 SEHNR, CDR2 FQNEAQ (reference sequence). The CDR3 coding sequence is TGTGCCAGCAGCTCCTGGGCCGGGATGAACACTGAAGCTTTCTTT. Translated, it gives CASSSWAGMNTEAFF. Using reference TRBV7-9 and TRBJ1-1 for the parts outside the CDR3, the full variable domain is DTGVSQNPRHKITKRGQNVTFRCDPISEHNRLYWYRQTLGQGPEFLTYFQNEAQLEKSRLLSDRFSAERPKGSFSTLEIQRTEQGDSAMYLCASSSWAGMNTEAFFGQGTRLTVV.

This sequence joins TRBV7-9 and TRBJ1-2; D may be TRBD1 (5 bases). This CDR3 is 14 amino acids long. Germline CDR1 is SEHNR and CDR2 is FQNEAQ (reference sequence). V lost 1 base to trimming and J lost 8 bases, with 14 bases between them. The CDR3 sequence: CASSLEAQGGGYTF. The CDR3 DNA is TGTGCCAGCAGCTTAGAGGCTCAGGGTGGCGGCTACACCTTC.

The genes are TRBV28 and TRBJ1-4, with 9 bases lining up with TRBD1. The germline V gene has CDR1 MDHEN and CDR2 SYDVKM. The junction had 7 bases not matched to a gene; V was cut back by 6 bases and J by 8 bases. This CDR3 has 14 amino acids. This chain's CDR3 is CASRLGTGREKLFF. DNA of the CDR3: TGTGCCAGCAGACTAGGGACAGGGCGGGAAAAACTGTTTTTT.

The V gene is TRBV27, the J gene TRBJ2-4; 10 bases map to TRBD1. CDR3 length equals 15 residues. The trim removed 5 bases at V and 8 bases at J, leaving 9 bases unmatched. CDR1 MNHEY and CDR2 SMNVEV come from the germline V gene (reference sequence). The CDR3 spells CASSPLGQGMDIQYF. For the CDR3, the DNA is TGTGCCAGCAGTCCCCTGGGACAGGGGATGGACATTCAGTACTTC.

The chain carries TRBV21-1 and TRBJ2-7; the D segment call TRBD2 is taken from the table without a DNA check. TRBV21-1 is listed as a pseudogene. The CDR3 spans 16 residues. For the CDR3, the DNA is TGTGCCAGCCCGACTACCGAGCTAGCGGGCCATTTCGAGCAGTACTTC. Translated: CASPTTELAGHFEQYF.

The chain employs TRBV21-1 and TRBJ1-4. TRBV21-1 is marked as a pseudogene. The CDR3 extends over 15 amino acids. The CDR3: CASSKTPSGNEKLFF. CDR3 coding DNA: TGTGCCAGCAGCAAGACCCCTTCGGGTAATGAAAAACTGTTTTTT.

The V gene is TRBV29-1, the J gene TRBJ2-1; 8 nucleotides line up with TRBD2. CDR1 is SQVTM, CDR2 ANQGSEA, per germline. This CDR3 has 13 residues. CDR3 sequence reads: CTSRGGAYNEQFF. Written as DNA, the CDR3 is TGCACCTCTCGGGGGGGCGCGTACAATGAGCAGTTCTTC.

This clone was seen a few times. The V gene is TRBV5-6, the J gene TRBJ1-2; 10 positions match TRBD1. The CDR3 has 16 residues. V was pared by 3 bases and J by 8 bases, with 13 bases of the junction left unmatched. The germline V gene encodes CDR1 SGHDT and CDR2 YYEEEE. CDR3 sequence: CASSWRATGGAEGYTF. The CDR3 nucleotides read TGTGCCAGCAGCTGGAGGGCGACAGGGGGCGCGGAAGGCTACACCTTC.

This chain joins TRBV29-1 and TRBJ2-1; 10 bases align to TRBD2. The CDR3 loop spans 16 amino acids. Germline lookup yields CDR1 SQVTM and CDR2 ANQGSEA. The V and J ends lost 2 bases and 0 bases, in that order; junction bases with no gene match: 4. CDR3 DNA: TGCAGCGTTGAACCCCCTAGCGGGAGCTCCTACAATGAGCAGTTCTTC. The encoded protein is CSVEPPSGSSYNEQFF.